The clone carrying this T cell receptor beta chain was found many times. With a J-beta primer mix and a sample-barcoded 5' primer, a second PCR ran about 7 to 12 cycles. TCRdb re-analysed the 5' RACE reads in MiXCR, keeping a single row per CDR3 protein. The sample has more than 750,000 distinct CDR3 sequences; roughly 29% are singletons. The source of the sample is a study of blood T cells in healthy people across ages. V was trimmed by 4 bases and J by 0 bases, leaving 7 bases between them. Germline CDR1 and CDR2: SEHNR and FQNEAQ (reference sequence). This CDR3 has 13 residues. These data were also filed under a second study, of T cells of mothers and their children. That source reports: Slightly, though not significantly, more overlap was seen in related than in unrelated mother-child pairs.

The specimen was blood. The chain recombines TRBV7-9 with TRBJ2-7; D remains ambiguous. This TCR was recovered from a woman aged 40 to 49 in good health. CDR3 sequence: CASSSGASYEQYF. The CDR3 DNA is TGTGCCAGCAGCTCCGGAGCCTCCTACGAGCAGTACTTC.